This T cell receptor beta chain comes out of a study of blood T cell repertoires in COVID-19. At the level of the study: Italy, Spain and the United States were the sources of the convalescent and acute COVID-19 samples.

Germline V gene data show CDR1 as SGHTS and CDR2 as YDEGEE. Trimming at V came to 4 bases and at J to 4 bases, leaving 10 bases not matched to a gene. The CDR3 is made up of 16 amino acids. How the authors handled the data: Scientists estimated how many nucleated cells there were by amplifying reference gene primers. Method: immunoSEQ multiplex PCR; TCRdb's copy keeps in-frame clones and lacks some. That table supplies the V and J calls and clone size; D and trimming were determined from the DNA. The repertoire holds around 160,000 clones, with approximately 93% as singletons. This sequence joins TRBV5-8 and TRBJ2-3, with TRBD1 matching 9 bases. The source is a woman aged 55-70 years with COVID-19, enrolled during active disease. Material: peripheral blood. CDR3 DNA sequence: TGTGCCAGCAGCCCCGACCGGGACAGGGTGGCAGATACGCAGTATTTT. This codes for CASSPDRDRVADTQYF. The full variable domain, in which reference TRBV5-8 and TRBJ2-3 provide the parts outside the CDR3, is EAGVTQSPTHLIKTRGQQATLRCSPISGHTSVYWYQQALGLGLQFLLWYDEGEERNRGNFPPRFSGRQFPNYSSELNVNALELEDSALYLCASSPDRDRVADTQYFGPGTRLTVL.